This T cell receptor beta chain was identified during a study of blood T cell repertoires in COVID-19 (TCRdb year 2020). About the study as a whole: Samples covering the acute and convalescent phases of COVID-19 were provided by collaborators in the United States, Italy and Spain. The material from the prospective study consisted of cDNA or gDNA derived from T cells, B-cell-depleted T cells, or PBMCs. A de-identified subject ID, COVID-19 status, age in years and sex were almost always included in the sample metadata. Deeply sampled blood TCRbeta repertoires from subjects exposed to, actively infected with, or recovered from COVID-19 were included in the dataset. The samples were drawn from two sources: the first 160 participants of the ongoing ImmuneRACE study, and 1,000 to 1,500 subjects contributed by 6 global collaborators. The repertoires were made available in a free public database intended to serve as a resource for research on the immune response to SARS-CoV-2. Where HLA class I and class II types were available, the types were taken from metadata supplied by the sample provider, not from assay-based typing.

Study-wide conclusions, independent of this receptor: The quantity of clinical and demographic metadata differed by source and by participant and was supplied without curation.

The CDR3 runs 15 amino acids, cysteine and phenylalanine included. This entry keeps only the CDR3 DNA: 45 bases, framed from base 1. Per the germline V gene, MDHEN is the CDR1 and SYDVKM is the CDR2. V sheds 6 bases and J sheds 5 bases, leaving 17 bases between their ends. A note on this clone: Its antigen is not yet known. Per-nucleotide qualities are absent, and no much larger clonotype sits a single base away.

TCRbeta CDR3 regions were amplified from genomic DNA using the immunoSEQ Assay, a bias-controlled multiplex PCR. The study's processing was this. The number of nucleated cells in each sample was estimated from the amplification of reference gene primers within the assay. Sequence reads were collapsed and filtered to measure the absolute abundance of every unique TCRbeta CDR3 rearrangement. For each sample, productive Simpson clonality was calculated as the square root of Simpson's diversity index across productive rearrangements. This is the immuneACCESS table as TCRdb keeps it, with only in-frame sequences that have V and J called. A part of the clones is gone; compared with another copy, unresolved V genes explain less than half, and the rest is unexplained. V, J and clone size derive from that table, while D and trimming were established from the DNA sequence. A total of approximately 100,000 clones appear in this sample, roughly nine tenths of them only once. Roughly 17% of the sample comes from the top ten.

Whole blood was collected in K2EDTA tubes by collaborating institutions according to the institutions' own protocols. For TCRbeta analysis, collaborators shipped samples as frozen whole blood, isolated PBMCs, or DNA extracted from either of those sample types. Here the chain combines TRBV28 and TRBJ1-5, and the D gene may be TRBD1, 5 bases matching. This TCR came from a middle-aged man with acute or convalescent COVID-19. Sequenced input: peripheral blood. The CDR3 corresponds to CASSWGRGTYQPQHF. The DNA reads TGTGCCAGCAGCTGGGGTCGGGGGACTTATCAGCCCCAGCATTTT.